The 3 T cell receptor beta chains in this list originate from one sample, sequenced in a study of human CD4 T cells and Enterobacteriaceae. The data were produced by immunoSEQ multiplex PCR, yet TCRdb's version contains in-frame clones alone and is incomplete. The profile shows about 29,000 clones, about 82% of them singletons. The memory gate held CD4+ cells that were not CD45RA+CCR7+CD95- naive cells, over 98% pure. Input material: memory CD4+ T cells from blood. The receptors were sampled from a human donor in good health.

This clone turned up a few times. V gene TRBV6-1 combines with J gene TRBJ1-2; possibly TRBD1 for D (6 bases). The ends were cut back, 2 bases at V and 4 bases at J, with 20 bases in the middle. Germline assignment: CDR1 MNHNS and CDR2 SASEGT. The length of the CDR3 is 17 residues. As DNA, the CDR3 is TGTGCCAGCAGTGAAAGTTTTGTGGGGGCGGTGGGCTATGGCTACACCTTC. Translating gives CASSESFVGAVGYGYTF.

The count of this clone is one. This chain links TRBV28 with TRBJ2-1, with TRBD2 identical over 7 bases. The CDR3 loop spans 13 amino acids. Germline values: CDR1 MDHEN, CDR2 SYDVKM. The V gene end was trimmed by 7 bases and the J gene end by 6 bases; junction bases not matched to a gene: 6. The CDR3 here is CASTLGGGNEQFF. Here the CDR3 DNA reads TGTGCCAGCACTTTGGGGGGGGGCAATGAGCAGTTCTTC.

The V gene is TRBV11-1, the J gene TRBJ2-5; D is perhaps TRBD1 (6 bases). CDR1 is SGHAT, CDR2 FQDESV, per germline (reference sequence). The CDR3 has 14 amino acids. V lost 7 bases and J lost 4, with 16 bases in between. This CDR3 reads CASTTGTRGETQYF. DNA of the CDR3: TGTGCCAGCACCACAGGGACCCGGGGAGAGACCCAGTACTTC.